These 23 T cell receptor beta chains were sequenced from one sample in a study of blood T cell repertoires in COVID-19. Method: immunoSEQ multiplex PCR; TCRdb's copy keeps in-frame clones and lacks some. The data contain about 90,000 clones, about nine tenths of them singletons. The sequenced material came from peripheral blood. These receptors came from a human donor with active COVID-19. The donor label of this sample is uncertain.

The chain is built from TRBV5-1 and TRBJ2-3; TRBD2 aligns across 7 bases. The CDR3 sequence is 15 residues long. Trimming removed 5 bases from V and 4 bases from J; junction bases left unmatched: 10. CDR1 is SGHRS, CDR2 YFSETQ, per germline. CDR3 protein: CASSERDGFADTQYF. As DNA, the CDR3 is TGCGCCAGCAGTGAGCGGGATGGGTTCGCAGATACGCAGTATTTT. Together with reference TRBV5-1 and TRBJ2-3, the CDR3 gives the full variable domain: KAGVTQTPRYLIKTRGQQVTLSCSPISGHRSVSWYQQTPGQGLQFLFEYFSETQRNKGNFPGRFSGRQFSNSRSEMNVSTLELGDSALYLCASSERDGFADTQYFGPGTRLTVL.

This clone came up a few times. The rearrangement uses TRBV6-5 and TRBJ2-3, with 10 bases aligning to TRBD2. The CDR3 runs 15 residues. Trimming removed 6 bases from V and 6 bases from J; junction bases left unmatched: 9. Germline CDR1 is MNHEY and CDR2 is SVGAGI. CDR3 sequence: CASSRGPSGGDTQYF. CDR3 coding DNA: TGTGCCAGCAGCCGAGGGCCTAGCGGGGGTGATACGCAGTATTTT.

J is TRBJ1-3 and V is TRBV28; 10 nucleotides match TRBD1. Losses at the gene ends were 3 bases for V and 6 bases for J; bases not matched to a gene: 5. CDR3 length: 15 residues. Germline values: CDR1 MDHEN, CDR2 SYDVKM. In DNA form, the CDR3 reads TGTGCCAGCAGTTTTGGACAGGGGGTTCAAAACACCATATATTTT. It translates to CASSFGQGVQNTIYF.

V is TRBV5-6 and J is TRBJ2-7, with a possible D match to TRBD2 (5 bases). Per the germline V gene, CDR1 is SGHDT and CDR2 is YYEEEE. The CDR3 length is 14 residues. V dropped 1 base and J dropped 9 bases, with 17 bases sitting between them. The CDR3 bases are TGTGCCAGCAGCTTGCGAGGGTTTTATAGTGCGCAGTACTTC. As protein: CASSLRGFYSAQYF.

This sequence joins TRBV6-6 and TRBJ1-1; 7 bases agree with TRBD1. Per the germline V gene, CDR1 is MNHNY and CDR2 is SVGAGI (reference sequence). The ends lost 5 bases at V and 0 bases at J; junction bases unmatched: 3. This CDR3 has 14 residues. The CDR3 DNA reads as TGTGCCAGCAGTCCTGACAGGGTGAACACTGAAGCTTTCTTT. Its translation: CASSPDRVNTEAFF.

V gene TRBV5-4 combines with J gene TRBJ1-6, with 7 positions matching TRBD1. The germline CDR1 and CDR2 sequences are SGHNT and YYREEE (reference sequence). Trimming took 3 bases from V and 8 from J; bases not matched to a gene: 11. The CDR3 spans 16 residues. The CDR3 nucleotides read TGTGCCAGCAGCTGGGGCCAGACAGGGTTGTATTCACCCCTCCACTTT. Translating it yields CASSWGQTGLYSPLHF. The complete variable domain, with remaining parts taken from reference TRBV5-4 and TRBJ1-6, reads ETGVTQSPTHLIKTRGQQVTLRCSSQSGHNTVSWYQQALGQGPQFIFQYYREEENGRGNFPPRFSGLQFPNYSSELNVNALELDDSALYLCASSWGQTGLYSPLHFGNGTRLTVT.

V usage is TRBV27 and J usage is TRBJ1-2, with D possibly matching TRBD1 (6 bases). The CDR3 loop spans 13 amino acids. Germline CDR1 and CDR2: MNHEY and SMNVEV (reference sequence). The V gene lost 8 bases and the J gene lost 2 bases, with 12 bases spanning the gap. The CDR3 sequence is CASGQTGNYGYTF. The CDR3 DNA follows: TGTGCCAGCGGCCAGACAGGAAACTATGGCTACACCTTC.

The rearrangement links TRBV7-8 to TRBJ2-7; TRBD1 matches 8 bases. Germline CDR1 SGHVS, CDR2 FQNEAQ. CDR3 length: 15 residues. Trimming removed 3 bases from V and 3 bases from J; junction bases left unmatched: 7. The CDR3 sequence is CASSLSGQVHYEQYF. The CDR3 DNA reads TGTGCCAGCAGCTTGTCGGGACAGGTACACTACGAGCAGTACTTC.

This sequence joins TRBV6-5 and TRBJ2-3; TRBD2 matches 12 bases. CDR1 is MNHEY and CDR2 is SVGAGI in the germline V gene. The junction had 6 bases not matched to a gene; V was cut back by 6 bases and J by 5 bases. This CDR3 has 15 residues. The CDR3 DNA sequence: TGTGCCAGCAGCGTACTAGCGGGGGGTAAAGATACGCAGTATTTT. It encodes CASSVLAGGKDTQYF.

The chain carries TRBV5-6 and TRBJ2-5; D gene unclear. The CDR3 length is 11 residues. V was pared by 5 bases and J by 2 bases, with 4 bases between. Germline CDR1 is SGHDT and CDR2 is YYEEEE. The CDR3 reads CASSYQETQYF. The CDR3 bases are TGTGCCAGCAGTTATCAAGAGACCCAGTACTTC.

The chain links TRBV24-1 to TRBJ1-1, with D maybe TRBD1 (5 bases). The germline V gene has CDR1 KGHDR and CDR2 SFDVKD. The V gene lost 3 bases and the J gene lost 4 bases, with 11 bases spanning the gap. The CDR3 consists of 14 residues. This chain's CDR3 is CATSDAGYSTEAFF. The CDR3 nucleotides read TGTGCCACCAGTGATGCAGGGTATAGCACTGAAGCTTTCTTT.

The rearrangement links TRBV25-1 to TRBJ1-2, with D perhaps TRBD1 (5 bases). The V gene lost 2 bases and the J gene lost 8 bases, with 15 bases spanning the gap. Germline CDR1 reads MGHDK; CDR2 reads SYGVNS. The CDR3 sequence is 14 residues long. The CDR3 spells CASSEIVAGDGYTF. The DNA of the CDR3 is TGTGCCAGCAGTGAAATTGTAGCGGGGGACGGCTACACCTTC.

The genes are TRBV27 and TRBJ1-1, with D perhaps matching TRBD1 (6 bases). There are 16 residues in the CDR3. The V end was cut by 5 bases, the J end by 5 bases, with 21 bases between. CDR1 MNHEY and CDR2 SMNVEV come from the germline V gene (reference sequence). DNA for the CDR3: TGTGCCAGCAGTACCCGACCGCGGGGGGCTGGGACTGAAGCTTTCTTT. Translation gives CASSTRPRGAGTEAFF.

V and J are TRBV5-4 and TRBJ1-2, with no clear D. CDR3 size: 14 residues. CDR1 and CDR2 from the germline V gene are SGHNT and YYREEE (reference sequence). V was shortened by 4 bases and J by 2 bases, with 12 bases between the two germline ends. CDR3 in DNA: TGTGCCAGCAGCCCCGTCGGCAGGAACTATGGCTACACCTTC. This sequence encodes CASSPVGRNYGYTF.

The rearrangement joins TRBV18 to TRBJ1-3; unclear D gene. Germline CDR1 is KGHSH and CDR2 is LQKENI. The CDR3 runs to 18 residues. V gave up 3 bases and J gave up 2 bases, with 20 bases separating them. CDR3 protein: CASSPVRGQSGPGNTIYF. In nucleotides, the CDR3 is TGTGCCAGCTCACCGGTGAGAGGGCAGTCCGGTCCTGGAAACACCATATATTTT.

This chain connects TRBV7-3 to TRBJ2-1; D is ambiguous. The germline V gene encodes CDR1 SGHTA and CDR2 FQGTGA. Deletions cut 9 bases from V and 0 bases from J, with 9 bases between. This CDR3 comprises 13 residues. Here the CDR3 DNA reads TGTGCCAGTCAGGAAAGCTCCTACAATGAGCAGTTCTTC. This codes for CASQESSYNEQFF. Using reference TRBV7-3 and TRBJ2-1 for the parts outside the CDR3, the full variable domain is GAGVSQTPSNKVTEKGKYVELRCDPISGHTALYWYRQSLGQGPEFLIYFQGTGAADDSGLPNDRFFAVRPEGSVSTLKIQRTERGDSAVYLCASQESSYNEQFFGPGTRLTVL.

There are a few counts of this clone. The CDR3 bases are TGTGCCAGCAGCCCACCGGGACTAGCGAAAGAGACCCAGTACTTC. Translating gives CASSPPGLAKETQYF. This chain links TRBV11-2 with TRBJ2-5; 10 nucleotides line up with TRBD2. Germline CDR1 and CDR2: SGHAT and FQNNGV. The CDR3 loop spans 15 amino acids. Unmatched junction bases numbered 6, after V lost 5 bases and J lost 3 bases.

The chain is built from TRBV2 and TRBJ2-7, with D perhaps matching TRBD1 (5 bases). The germline V gene has CDR1 SNHLY and CDR2 FYNNEI. This CDR3 region has 14 residues. Trimming removed 2 bases at V and 2 bases at J, with 10 bases between. CDR3 amino acids: CASSEQGPAYEQYF. The DNA for the CDR3 is TGTGCCAGCAGTGAACAGGGCCCCGCCTACGAGCAGTACTTC.

J is TRBJ2-3 and V is TRBV27, with TRBD2 matching over 7 bases. In germline, CDR1 is MNHEY, CDR2 SMNVEV (reference sequence). The J segment lost 4 bases and the V segment lost 8 bases, leaving 3 bases of the junction unmatched. The CDR3 is 12 amino acids. The CDR3 here is CASGSGADTQYF. Written as DNA, the CDR3 is TGTGCCAGCGGAAGCGGGGCAGATACGCAGTATTTT.

This chain links TRBV18 with TRBJ2-7; TRBD1 matches 7 bases. This CDR3 comprises 15 residues. CDR1 is KGHSH, CDR2 LQKENI, per germline. V was pared by 5 bases and J by 6 bases, with 13 bases of the junction left unmatched. CDR3 region: CASSWAGTEISEQYF. Written as DNA, the CDR3 is TGTGCCAGCTCATGGGCCGGGACAGAAATCTCCGAGCAGTACTTC.

In nucleotides, the CDR3 is TGCGCCAGCAGCCGATCGACTAGCGGGGGGATCTGGTTCTTC. It is translated as CASSRSTSGGIWFF. The V gene is TRBV5-1, the J gene TRBJ2-1; 13 bases map to TRBD2. Germline CDR1 SGHRS, CDR2 YFSETQ. The CDR3 loop spans 14 amino acids. V was pared by 4 bases and J by 15 bases, with 10 bases of the junction left unmatched.

This sequence joins TRBV5-5 and TRBJ1-4, with a tentative D call TRBD1 (6 bases). This CDR3 comprises 13 residues. V was trimmed by 4 bases and J by 8 bases, leaving 12 bases between them. Germline lookup yields CDR1 SGHKS and CDR2 YYEKEE (reference sequence). In DNA, the CDR3 is TGTGCCAGCAGCGCCGCAGGGGCGGAAAAACTGTTTTTT. Protein: CASSAAGAEKLFF.

The rearrangement links TRBV5-1 to TRBJ1-1; no firm D call. This CDR3 has 13 residues. Per germline, CDR1 SGHRS and CDR2 YFSETQ. Trimming cost V 7 bases and J 5 bases, with 15 bases left between them. DNA of the CDR3: TGCGCCAGCGCGAGGAATGATGAGACTGAAGCTTTCTTT. This encodes CASARNDETEAFF. The variable domain in full, with the rest retrieved from reference TRBV5-1 and TRBJ1-1, is KAGVTQTPRYLIKTRGQQVTLSCSPISGHRSVSWYQQTPGQGLQFLFEYFSETQRNKGNFPGRFSGRQFSNSRSEMNVSTLELGDSALYLCASARNDETEAFFGQGTRLTVV.